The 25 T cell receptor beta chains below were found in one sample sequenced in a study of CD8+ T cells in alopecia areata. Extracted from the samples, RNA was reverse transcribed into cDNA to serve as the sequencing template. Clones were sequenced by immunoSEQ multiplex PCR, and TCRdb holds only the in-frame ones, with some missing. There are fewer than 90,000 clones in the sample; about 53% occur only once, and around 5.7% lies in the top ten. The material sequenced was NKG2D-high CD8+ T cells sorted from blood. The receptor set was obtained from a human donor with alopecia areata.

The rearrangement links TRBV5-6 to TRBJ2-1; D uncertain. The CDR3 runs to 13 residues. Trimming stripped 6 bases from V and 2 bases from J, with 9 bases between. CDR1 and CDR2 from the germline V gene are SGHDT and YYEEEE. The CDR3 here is CASNHPTYNEQFF. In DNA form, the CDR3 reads TGTGCCAGCAACCACCCGACCTACAATGAGCAGTTCTTC.

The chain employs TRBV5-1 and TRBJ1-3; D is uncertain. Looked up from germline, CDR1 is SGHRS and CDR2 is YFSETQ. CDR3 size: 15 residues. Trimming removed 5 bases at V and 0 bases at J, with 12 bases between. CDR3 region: CASSPDGSSGNTIYF. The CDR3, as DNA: TGCGCCAGCAGTCCGGACGGGAGCTCTGGAAACACCATATATTTT.

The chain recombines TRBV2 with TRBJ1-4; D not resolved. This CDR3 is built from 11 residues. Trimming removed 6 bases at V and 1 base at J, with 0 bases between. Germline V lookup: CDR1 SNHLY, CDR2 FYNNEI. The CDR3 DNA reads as TGTGCCAGCAGAACTAATGAAAAACTGTTTTTT. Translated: CASRTNEKLFF.

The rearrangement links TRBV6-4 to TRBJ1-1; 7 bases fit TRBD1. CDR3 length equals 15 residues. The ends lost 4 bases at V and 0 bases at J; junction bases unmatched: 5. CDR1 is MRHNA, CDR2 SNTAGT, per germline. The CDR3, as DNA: TGTGCCAGCAGTGCCCGGACAGGAATGAACACTGAAGCTTTCTTT. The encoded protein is CASSARTGMNTEAFF.

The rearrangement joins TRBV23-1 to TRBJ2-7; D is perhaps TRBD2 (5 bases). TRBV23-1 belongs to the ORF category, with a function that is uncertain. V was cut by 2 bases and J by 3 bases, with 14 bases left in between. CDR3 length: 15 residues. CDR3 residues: CASSQPGVPYYEQYF. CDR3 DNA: TGCGCCAGCAGTCAACCCGGGGTGCCATACTACGAGCAGTACTTC.

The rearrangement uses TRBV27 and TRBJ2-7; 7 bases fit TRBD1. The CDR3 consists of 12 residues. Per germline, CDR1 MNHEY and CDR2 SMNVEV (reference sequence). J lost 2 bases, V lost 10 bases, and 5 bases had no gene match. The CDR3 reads CATRDSPYEQYF. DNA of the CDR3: TGTGCCACCCGGGACAGTCCCTACGAGCAGTACTTC.

CDR3 loop: CASSYSMGLNTEAFF. The DNA for the CDR3 is TGTGCCAGCAGTTACTCAATGGGACTAAACACTGAAGCTTTCTTT. This chain links TRBV6-5 with TRBJ1-1; the D gene is possibly TRBD1 (5 bases). V was trimmed by 0 bases and J by 2 bases, leaving 10 bases between them. CDR1 and CDR2 from the germline V gene are MNHEY and SVGAGI. This CDR3 has 15 amino acids.

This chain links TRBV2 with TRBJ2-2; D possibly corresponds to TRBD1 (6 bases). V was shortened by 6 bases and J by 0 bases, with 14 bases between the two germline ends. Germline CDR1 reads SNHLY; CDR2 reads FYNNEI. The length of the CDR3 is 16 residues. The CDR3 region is CASRAATGPNTGELFF. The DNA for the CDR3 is TGTGCCAGCAGGGCTGCGACAGGCCCGAACACCGGGGAGCTGTTTTTT.

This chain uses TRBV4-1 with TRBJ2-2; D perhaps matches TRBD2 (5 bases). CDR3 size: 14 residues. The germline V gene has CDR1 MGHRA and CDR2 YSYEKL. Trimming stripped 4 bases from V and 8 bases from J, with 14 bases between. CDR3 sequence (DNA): TGCGCCAGCAGCCCCGGGATATGGAGTGGGGAGCTGTTTTTT. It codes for CASSPGIWSGELFF.

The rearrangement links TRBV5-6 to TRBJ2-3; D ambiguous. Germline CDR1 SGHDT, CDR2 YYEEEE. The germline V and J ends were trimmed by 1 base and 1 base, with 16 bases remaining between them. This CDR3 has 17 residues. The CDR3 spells CASSLFTRRSRTDTQYF. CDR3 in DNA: TGTGCCAGCAGCTTGTTCACAAGACGCTCCCGCACAGATACGCAGTATTTT.

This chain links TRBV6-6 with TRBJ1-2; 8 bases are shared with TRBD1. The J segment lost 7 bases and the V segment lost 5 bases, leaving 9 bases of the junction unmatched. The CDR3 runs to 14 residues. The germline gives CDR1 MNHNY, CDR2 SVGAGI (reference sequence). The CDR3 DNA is TGTGCCAGCAGTCCGGACAGGGAAGAGAGTGGCTACACCTTC. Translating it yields CASSPDREESGYTF.

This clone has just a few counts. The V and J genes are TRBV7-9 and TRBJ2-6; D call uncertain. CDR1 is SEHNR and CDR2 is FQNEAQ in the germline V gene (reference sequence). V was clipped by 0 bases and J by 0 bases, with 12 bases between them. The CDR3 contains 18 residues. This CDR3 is CASSLATLTSSGANVLTF. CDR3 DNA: TGTGCCAGCAGCTTAGCGACACTTACCTCCTCTGGGGCCAACGTCCTGACTTTC.

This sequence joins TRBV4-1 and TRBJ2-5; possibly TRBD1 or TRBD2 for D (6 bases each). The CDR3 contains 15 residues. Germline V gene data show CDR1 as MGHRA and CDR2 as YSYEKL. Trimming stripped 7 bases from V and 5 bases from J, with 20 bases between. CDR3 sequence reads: CASNANTGAEETQYF. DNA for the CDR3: TGCGCCAGCAACGCCAATACGGGGGCGGAGGAGACCCAGTACTTC.

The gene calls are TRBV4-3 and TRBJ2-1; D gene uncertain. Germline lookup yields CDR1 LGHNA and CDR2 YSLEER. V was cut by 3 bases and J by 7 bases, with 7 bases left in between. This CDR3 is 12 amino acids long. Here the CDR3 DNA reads TGCGCCAGCAGCCATGGTGCAAATGAGCAGTTCTTC. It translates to CASSHGANEQFF.

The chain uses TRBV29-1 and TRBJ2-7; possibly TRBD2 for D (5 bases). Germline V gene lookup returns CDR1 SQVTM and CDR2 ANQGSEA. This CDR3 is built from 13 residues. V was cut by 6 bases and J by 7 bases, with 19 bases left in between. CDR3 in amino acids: CSVRLDGGPEQYF. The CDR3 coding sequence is TGCAGCGTCCGCCTGGACGGCGGGCCTGAGCAGTACTTC.

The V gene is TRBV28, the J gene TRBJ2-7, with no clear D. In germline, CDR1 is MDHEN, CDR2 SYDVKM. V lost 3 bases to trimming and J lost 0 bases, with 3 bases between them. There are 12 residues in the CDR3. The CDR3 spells CASSFTSYEQYF. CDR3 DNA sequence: TGTGCCAGCAGTTTCACCTCCTACGAGCAGTACTTC. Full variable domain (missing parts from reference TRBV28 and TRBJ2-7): DVKVTQSSRYLVKRTGEKVFLECVQDMDHENMFWYRQDPGLGLRLIYFSYDVKMKEKGDIPEGYSVSREKKERFSLILESASTNQTSMYLCASSFTSYEQYFGPGTRLTVT.

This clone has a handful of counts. CDR3 loop: CSVEGPPEPEAPETQYF. The CDR3 coding sequence is TGCAGCGTTGAAGGTCCTCCCGAGCCGGAGGCCCCAGAGACCCAGTACTTC. This chain links TRBV29-1 with TRBJ2-5; the D gene is possibly TRBD2 (5 bases). V was cut by 1 base and J by 4 bases, with 22 bases left in between. CDR1 is SQVTM and CDR2 is ANQGSEA in the germline V gene. The CDR3 loop spans 17 amino acids.

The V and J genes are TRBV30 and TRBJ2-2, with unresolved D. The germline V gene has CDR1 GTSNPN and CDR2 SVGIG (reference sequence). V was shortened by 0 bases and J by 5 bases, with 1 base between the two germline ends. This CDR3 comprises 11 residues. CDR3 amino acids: CAWSVTGELFF. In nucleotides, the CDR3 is TGTGCCTGGAGTGTAACCGGGGAGCTGTTTTTT.

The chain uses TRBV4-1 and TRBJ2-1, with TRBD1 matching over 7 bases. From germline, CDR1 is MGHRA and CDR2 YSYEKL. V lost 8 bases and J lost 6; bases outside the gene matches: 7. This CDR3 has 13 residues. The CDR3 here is CASGTVGSNEQFF. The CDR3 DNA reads TGCGCCAGCGGGACAGTTGGTTCCAATGAGCAGTTCTTC.

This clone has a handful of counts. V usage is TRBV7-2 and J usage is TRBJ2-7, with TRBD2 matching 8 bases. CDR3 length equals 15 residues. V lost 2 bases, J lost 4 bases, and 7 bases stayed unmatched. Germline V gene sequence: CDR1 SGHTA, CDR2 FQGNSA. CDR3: CASSLLGSGDYEQYF. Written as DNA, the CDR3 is TGTGCCAGCAGCTTACTGGGTAGCGGGGATTACGAGCAGTACTTC.

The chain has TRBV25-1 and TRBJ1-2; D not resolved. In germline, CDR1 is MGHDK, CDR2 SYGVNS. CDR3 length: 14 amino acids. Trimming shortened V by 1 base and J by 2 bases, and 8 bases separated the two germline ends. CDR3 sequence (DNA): TGTGCCAGCAGTGAATGGCCCGGAAACTATGGCTACACCTTC. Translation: CASSEWPGNYGYTF.

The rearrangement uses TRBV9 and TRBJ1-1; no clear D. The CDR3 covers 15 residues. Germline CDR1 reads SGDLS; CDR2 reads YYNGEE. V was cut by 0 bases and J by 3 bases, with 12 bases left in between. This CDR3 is CASSVALMGHTEAFF. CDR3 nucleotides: TGTGCCAGCAGCGTAGCTCTCATGGGCCACACTGAAGCTTTCTTT.

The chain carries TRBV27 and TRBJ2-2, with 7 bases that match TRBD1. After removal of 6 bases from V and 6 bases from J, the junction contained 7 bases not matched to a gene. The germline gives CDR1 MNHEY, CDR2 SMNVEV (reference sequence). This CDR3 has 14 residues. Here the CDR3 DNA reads TGTGCCAGCAGCTTCGGACAGGACCCCGGGGAGCTGTTTTTT. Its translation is CASSFGQDPGELFF.

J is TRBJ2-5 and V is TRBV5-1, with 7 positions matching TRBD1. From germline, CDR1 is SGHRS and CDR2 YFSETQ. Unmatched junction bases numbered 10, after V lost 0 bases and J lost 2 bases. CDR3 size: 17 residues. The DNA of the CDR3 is TGCGCCAGCAGCTTGGCCTTCGACAGGGCTGAACAAGAGACCCAGTACTTC. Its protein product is CASSLAFDRAEQETQYF.

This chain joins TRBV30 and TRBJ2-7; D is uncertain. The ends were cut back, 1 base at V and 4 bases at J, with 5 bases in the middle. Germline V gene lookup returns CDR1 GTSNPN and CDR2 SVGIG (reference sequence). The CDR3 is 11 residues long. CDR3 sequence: CAWSASYEQYF. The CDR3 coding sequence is TGTGCCTGGAGTGCATCTTACGAGCAGTACTTC. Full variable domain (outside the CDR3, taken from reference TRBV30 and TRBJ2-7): SQTIHQWPATLVQPVGSPLSLECTVEGTSNPNLYWYRQAAGRGLQLLFYSVGIGQISSEVPQNLSASRPQDRQFILSSKKLLLSDSGFYLCAWSASYEQYFGPGTRLTVT.